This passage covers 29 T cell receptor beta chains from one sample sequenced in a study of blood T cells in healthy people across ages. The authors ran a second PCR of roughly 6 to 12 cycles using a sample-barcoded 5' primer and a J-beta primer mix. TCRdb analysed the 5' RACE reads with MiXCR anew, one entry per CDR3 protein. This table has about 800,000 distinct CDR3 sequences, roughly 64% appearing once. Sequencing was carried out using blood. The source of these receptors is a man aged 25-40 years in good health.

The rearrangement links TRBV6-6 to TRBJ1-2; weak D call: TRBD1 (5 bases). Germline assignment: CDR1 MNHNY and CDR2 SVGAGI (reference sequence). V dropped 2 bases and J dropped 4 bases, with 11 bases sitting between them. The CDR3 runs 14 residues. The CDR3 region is CASSYLDRPYGYTF. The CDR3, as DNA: TGTGCCAGCAGTTACCTCGACAGACCCTATGGCTACACCTTC.

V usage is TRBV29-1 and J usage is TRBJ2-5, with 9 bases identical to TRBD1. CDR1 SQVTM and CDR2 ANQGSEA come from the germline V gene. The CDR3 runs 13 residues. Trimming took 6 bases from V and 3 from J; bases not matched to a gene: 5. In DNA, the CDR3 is TGCAGCGTAGAGGGACAGGGTGAAGAGACCCAGTACTTC. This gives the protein CSVEGQGEETQYF.

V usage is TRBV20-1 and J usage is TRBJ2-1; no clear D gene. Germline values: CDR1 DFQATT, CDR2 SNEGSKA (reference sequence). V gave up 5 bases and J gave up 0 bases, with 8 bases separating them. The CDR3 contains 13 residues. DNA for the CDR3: TGCAGTGCTCGCGCTAGCTCCTACAATGAGCAGTTCTTC. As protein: CSARASSYNEQFF.

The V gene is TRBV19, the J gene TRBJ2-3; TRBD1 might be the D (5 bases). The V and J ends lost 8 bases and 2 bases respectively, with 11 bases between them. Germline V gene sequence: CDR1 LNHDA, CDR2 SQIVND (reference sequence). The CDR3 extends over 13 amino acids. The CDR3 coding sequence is TGTGCCAGTGCGGACACGTACACAGATACGCAGTATTTT. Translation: CASADTYTDTQYF.

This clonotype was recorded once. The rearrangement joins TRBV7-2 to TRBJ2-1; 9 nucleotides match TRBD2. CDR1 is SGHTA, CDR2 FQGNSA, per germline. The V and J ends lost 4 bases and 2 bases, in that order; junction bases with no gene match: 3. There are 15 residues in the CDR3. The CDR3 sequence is CASSSVAGAYNEQFF. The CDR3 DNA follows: TGTGCCAGCAGCTCCGTAGCGGGAGCCTACAATGAGCAGTTCTTC.

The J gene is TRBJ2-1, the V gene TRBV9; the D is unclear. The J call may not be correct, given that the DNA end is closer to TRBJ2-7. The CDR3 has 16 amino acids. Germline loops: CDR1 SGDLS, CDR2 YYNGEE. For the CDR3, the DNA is TGTGCCAGCACAGGAGTTGCTGAGAGCTCCTACAATGAGCAGTACTTC. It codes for CASTGVAESSYNEQYF.

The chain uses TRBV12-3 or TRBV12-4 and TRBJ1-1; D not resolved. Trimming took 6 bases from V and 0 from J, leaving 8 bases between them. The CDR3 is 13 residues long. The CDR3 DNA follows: TGTGCCAGCAGAGTGATTATGAACACTGAAGCTTTCTTT. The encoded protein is CASRVIMNTEAFF.

In DNA form, the CDR3 reads TGCAGCGTTGATGACGACAGGGGGCTAGAAGAGCAGTACTTC. Translating gives CSVDDDRGLEEQYF. The chain joins TRBV29-1 to TRBJ2-7; 10 bases are a match to TRBD1. Germline CDR1 is SQVTM and CDR2 is ANQGSEA. CDR3 size: 14 residues. The V and J ends lost 3 bases and 7 bases, in that order; junction bases with no gene match: 9.

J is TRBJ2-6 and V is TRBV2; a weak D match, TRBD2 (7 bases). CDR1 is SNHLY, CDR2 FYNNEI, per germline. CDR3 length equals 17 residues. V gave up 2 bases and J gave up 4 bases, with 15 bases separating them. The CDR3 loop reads CASSEWGGLLGANVLTF. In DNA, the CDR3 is TGTGCCAGCAGTGAATGGGGGGGCCTTTTAGGGGCCAACGTCCTGACTTTC. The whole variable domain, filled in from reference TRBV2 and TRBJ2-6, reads EPEVTQTPSHQVTQMGQEVILRCVPISNHLYFYWYRQILGQKVEFLVSFYNNEISEKSEIFDDQFSVERPDGSNFTLKIRSTKLEDSAMYFCASSEWGGLLGANVLTFGAGSRLTVL.

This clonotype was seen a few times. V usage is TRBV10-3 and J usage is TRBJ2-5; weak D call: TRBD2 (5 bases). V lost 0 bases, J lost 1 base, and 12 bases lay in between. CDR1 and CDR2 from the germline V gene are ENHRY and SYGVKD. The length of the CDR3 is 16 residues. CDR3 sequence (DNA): TGTGCCATCAGTGAGTCGAGAGGGCCAGGCCAAGAGACCCAGTACTTC. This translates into CAISESRGPGQETQYF.

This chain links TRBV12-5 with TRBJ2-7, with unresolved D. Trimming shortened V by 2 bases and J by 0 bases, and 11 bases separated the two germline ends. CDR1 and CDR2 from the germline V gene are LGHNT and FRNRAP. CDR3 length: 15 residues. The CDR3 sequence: CASGLPSSGSYEQYF. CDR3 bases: TGTGCTAGTGGTTTGCCTTCCTCGGGCTCCTACGAGCAGTACTTC.

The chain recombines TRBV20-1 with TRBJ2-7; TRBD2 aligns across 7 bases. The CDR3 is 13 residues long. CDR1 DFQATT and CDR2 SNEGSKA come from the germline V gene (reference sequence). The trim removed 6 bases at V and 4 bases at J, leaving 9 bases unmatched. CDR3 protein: CSAGGSYDYEQYF. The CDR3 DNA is TGCAGTGCGGGAGGGAGTTATGATTACGAGCAGTACTTC.

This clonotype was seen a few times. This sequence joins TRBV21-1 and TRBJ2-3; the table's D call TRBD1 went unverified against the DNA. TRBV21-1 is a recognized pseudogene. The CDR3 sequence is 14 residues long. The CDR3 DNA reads TGTGCCAGCGGGGACAGATCCCTCACAGATACGCAGTATTTT. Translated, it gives CASGDRSLTDTQYF.

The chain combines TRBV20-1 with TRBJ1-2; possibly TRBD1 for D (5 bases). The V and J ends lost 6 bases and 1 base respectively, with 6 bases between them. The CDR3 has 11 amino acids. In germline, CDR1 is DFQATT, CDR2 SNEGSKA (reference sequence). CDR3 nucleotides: TGCAGTGCACAGGATAACTATGGCTACACCTTC. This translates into CSAQDNYGYTF.

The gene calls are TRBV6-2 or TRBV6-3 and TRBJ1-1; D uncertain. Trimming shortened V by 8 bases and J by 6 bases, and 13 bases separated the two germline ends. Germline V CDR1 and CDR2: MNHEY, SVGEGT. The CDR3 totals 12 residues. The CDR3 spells CASGSGKPEAFF. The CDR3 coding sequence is TGTGCCAGCGGGTCAGGAAAGCCTGAAGCTTTCTTT.

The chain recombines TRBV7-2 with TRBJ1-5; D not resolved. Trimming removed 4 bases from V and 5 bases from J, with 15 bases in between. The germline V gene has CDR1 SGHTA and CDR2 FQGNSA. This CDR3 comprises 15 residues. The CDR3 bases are TGTGCCAGCAGCTCTGGGAGTGGCTTACATCAGCCCCAGCATTTT. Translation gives CASSSGSGLHQPQHF.

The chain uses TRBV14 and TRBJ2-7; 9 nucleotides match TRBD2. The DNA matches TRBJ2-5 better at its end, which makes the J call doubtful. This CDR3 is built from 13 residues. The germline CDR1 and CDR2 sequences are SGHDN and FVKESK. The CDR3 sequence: CASSGLAKETQYF. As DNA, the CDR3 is TGTGCCAGCAGCGGACTAGCGAAGGAGACCCAGTACTTC.

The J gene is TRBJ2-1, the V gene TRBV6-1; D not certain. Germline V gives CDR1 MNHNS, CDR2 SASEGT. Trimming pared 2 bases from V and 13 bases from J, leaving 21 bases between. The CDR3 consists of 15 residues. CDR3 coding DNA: TGTGCCAGCAGTGAACGGAAATTTGGTGCAACGCGTCAGTTCTTC. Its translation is CASSERKFGATRQFF.

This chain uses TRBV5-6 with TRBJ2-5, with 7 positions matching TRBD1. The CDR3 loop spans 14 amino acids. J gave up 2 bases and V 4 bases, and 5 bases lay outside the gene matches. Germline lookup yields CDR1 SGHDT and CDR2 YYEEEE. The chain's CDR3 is CASSRQGMQETQYF. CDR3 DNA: TGTGCCAGCAGCCGACAGGGTATGCAAGAGACCCAGTACTTC.

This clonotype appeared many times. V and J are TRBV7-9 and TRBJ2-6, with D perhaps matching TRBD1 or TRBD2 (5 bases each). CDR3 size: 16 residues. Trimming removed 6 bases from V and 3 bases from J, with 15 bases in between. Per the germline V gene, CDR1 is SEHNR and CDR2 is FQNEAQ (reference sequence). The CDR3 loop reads CASRGTEVNGANVLTF. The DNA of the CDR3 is TGTGCCAGCAGGGGGACGGAGGTAAATGGGGCCAACGTCCTGACTTTC.

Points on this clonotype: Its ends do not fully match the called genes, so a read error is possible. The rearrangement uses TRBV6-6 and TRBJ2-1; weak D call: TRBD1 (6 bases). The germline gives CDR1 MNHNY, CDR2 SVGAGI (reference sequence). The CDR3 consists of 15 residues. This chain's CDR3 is CTSSYRAPPDGEQFF. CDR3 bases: TGTACCAGCAGTTACAGGGCTCCTCCCGACGGTGAGCAGTTCTTC.

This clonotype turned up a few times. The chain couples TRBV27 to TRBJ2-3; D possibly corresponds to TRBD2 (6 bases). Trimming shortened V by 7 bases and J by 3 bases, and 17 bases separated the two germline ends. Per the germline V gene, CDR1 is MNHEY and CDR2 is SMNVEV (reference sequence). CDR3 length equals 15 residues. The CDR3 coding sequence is TGTGCCAGCACCCTAGACCGAGGGAGGACAGATACGCAGTATTTT. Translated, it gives CASTLDRGRTDTQYF.

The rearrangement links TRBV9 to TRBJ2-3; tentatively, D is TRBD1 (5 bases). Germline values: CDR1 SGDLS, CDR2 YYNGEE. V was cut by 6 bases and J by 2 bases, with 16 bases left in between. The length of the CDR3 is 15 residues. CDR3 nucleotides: TGTGCCAGCAACTATATAGGGGTTATCACAGATACGCAGTATTTT. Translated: CASNYIGVITDTQYF.

The chain's CDR3 is CASRVLSETQYF. The DNA for the CDR3 is TGTGCCAGCAGGGTGCTATCGGAGACCCAGTACTTC. The chain combines TRBV2 with TRBJ2-7; D is undetermined. The J call may be incorrect, as the DNA end agrees better with TRBJ2-5. This CDR3 has 12 amino acids. The germline V gene encodes CDR1 SNHLY and CDR2 FYNNEI.

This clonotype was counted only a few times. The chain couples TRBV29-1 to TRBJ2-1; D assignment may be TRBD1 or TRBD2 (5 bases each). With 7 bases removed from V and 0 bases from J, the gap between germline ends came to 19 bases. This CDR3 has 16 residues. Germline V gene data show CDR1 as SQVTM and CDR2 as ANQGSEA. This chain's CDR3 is CSADLGSGLSYNEQFF. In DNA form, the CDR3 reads TGCAGCGCAGATCTGGGGTCGGGGCTCTCCTACAATGAGCAGTTCTTC.

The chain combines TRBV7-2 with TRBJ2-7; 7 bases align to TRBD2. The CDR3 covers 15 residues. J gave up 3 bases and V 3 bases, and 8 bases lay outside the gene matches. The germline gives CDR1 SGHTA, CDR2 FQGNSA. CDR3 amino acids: CASSLLGGKGYEQYF. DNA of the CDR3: TGTGCCAGCAGCTTGTTGGGGGGGAAGGGCTACGAGCAGTACTTC.

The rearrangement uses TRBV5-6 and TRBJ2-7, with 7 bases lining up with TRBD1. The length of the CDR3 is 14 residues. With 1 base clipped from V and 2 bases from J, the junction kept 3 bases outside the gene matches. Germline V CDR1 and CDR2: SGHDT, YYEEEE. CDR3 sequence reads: CASSLTGVPYEQYF. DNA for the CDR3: TGTGCCAGCAGCTTGACAGGGGTCCCCTACGAGCAGTACTTC.

CDR3 protein: CSARNFVSKGQYNEQYF. In DNA, the CDR3 is TGCAGTGCTAGAAATTTTGTTTCCAAAGGGCAATACAATGAGCAGTACTTC. V and J are TRBV20-1 and TRBJ2-1; D remains unclear. The J call is doubtful: the DNA matches TRBJ2-7 better. The CDR3 contains 17 residues. Looked up from germline, CDR1 is DFQATT and CDR2 is SNEGSKA (reference sequence).

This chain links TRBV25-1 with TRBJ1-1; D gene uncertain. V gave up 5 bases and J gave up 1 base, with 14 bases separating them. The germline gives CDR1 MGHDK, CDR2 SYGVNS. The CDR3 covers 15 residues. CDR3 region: CASSLGQQTNTEAFF. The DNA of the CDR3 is TGTGCCAGCAGTTTGGGCCAGCAAACGAACACTGAAGCTTTCTTT. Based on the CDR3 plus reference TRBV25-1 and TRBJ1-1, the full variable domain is EADIYQTPRYLVIGTGKKITLECSQTMGHDKMYWYQQDPGMELHLIHYSYGVNSTEKGDLSSESTVSRIRTEHFPLTLESARPSHTSQYLCASSLGQQTNTEAFFGQGTRLTVV.